This TCR beta chain was identified during a study of cytomegalovirus exposure and HLA in healthy donors. Findings and caveats of the study: Apart from CMV serostatus, no immune exposure information was available. A few V segments could not be told apart, such as TRBV6-2 and TRBV6-3, and were left out.

The PCR contained 60 Vbeta and 13 Jbeta primers. Using immunoSEQ multiplex PCR, the repertoire was profiled, and TCRdb retains in-frame clones only, with some absent. The table has under 150,000 clones, more than 70% seen once. This clone was counted a single time. Its antigen remains unidentified. The germline V gene encodes CDR1 ENHRY and CDR2 SYGVKD. CDR3 size: 12 residues. The receptor comes from a man aged 45 to 65 in good health and CMV-seropositive. The sample consisted of PBMCs. This sequence joins TRBV10-3 and TRBJ2-5, with TRBD1 matching 9 bases. The end of the DNA fits TRBJ2-7 better, so the J call may be wrong. This CDR3 reads CAIRTGGDEQYF. CDR3 bases: TGTGCCATCAGGACAGGGGGAGACGAGCAGTACTTC.